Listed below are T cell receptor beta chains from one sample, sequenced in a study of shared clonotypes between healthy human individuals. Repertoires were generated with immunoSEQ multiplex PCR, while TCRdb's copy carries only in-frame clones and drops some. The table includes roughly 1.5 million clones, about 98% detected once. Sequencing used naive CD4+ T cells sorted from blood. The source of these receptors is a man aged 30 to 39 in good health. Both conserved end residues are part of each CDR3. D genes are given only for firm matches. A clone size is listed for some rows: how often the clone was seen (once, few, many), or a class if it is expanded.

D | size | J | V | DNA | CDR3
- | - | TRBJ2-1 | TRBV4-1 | TGCGCCAGCAGCCAAGTCGGTCAGATACGCAGCTCCTACAATGAGCAGTTCTTC | CASSQVGQIRSSYNEQFF
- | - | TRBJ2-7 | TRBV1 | TGCACCAGCAGTCCCGAAAGAGGACTAGCCGACTATTACGAGCAGTACTTC | CTSSPERGLADYYEQYF
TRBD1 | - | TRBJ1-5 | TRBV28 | TGTGCCAGCAGTTCAAGGACAGGGTCTGATCAGCCCCAGCATTTT | CASSSRTGSDQPQHF
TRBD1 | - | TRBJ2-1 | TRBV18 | TGTGCCAGCTCACCACAGACAGGGGGCGTCGATGAGCAGTTCTTC | CASSPQTGGVDEQFF
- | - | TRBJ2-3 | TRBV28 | TGTGCCAGCAGGGGAGCGGTAACAGATACGCAGTATTTT | CASRGAVTDTQYF
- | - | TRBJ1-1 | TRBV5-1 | TGCGCCAGCAGCTTGGCGGCAGGGGTTTTGACTGAAGCTTTCTTT | CASSLAAGVLTEAFF
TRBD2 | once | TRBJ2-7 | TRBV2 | TGTGCCAGCAGCCTCTTCGGGGGGGGAGCGGTCTTCGAGCAGTACTTC | CASSLFGGGAVFEQYF
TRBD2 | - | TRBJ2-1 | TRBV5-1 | TGCGCCAGCAGCGGGAGGGATGACTCCTACAATGAGCAGTTCTTC | CASSGRDDSYNEQFF
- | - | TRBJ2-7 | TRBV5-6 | TGTGCCAGCAGCTTGCTGCAGGGAAGGGCCGAGCAGTACTTC | CASSLLQGRAEQYF
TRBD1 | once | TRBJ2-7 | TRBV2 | TGTGCCAGCAGGGTCGACCCGGGACAGGGGACCCACGAGCAGTACTTC | CASRVDPGQGTHEQYF
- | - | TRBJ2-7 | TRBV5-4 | TGTGCCAGCAGCTTCACAGTCTCCAGCTCCTACGAGCAGTACTTC | CASSFTVSSSYEQYF
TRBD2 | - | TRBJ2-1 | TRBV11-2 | TGTGCCAGCAGCCCTTTTTCTAGCGGGTCTTCCTACAATGAGCAGTTCTTC | CASSPFSSGSSYNEQFF
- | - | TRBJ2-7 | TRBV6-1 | TGTGCCAGCAGTGATAGTGCTCGGACAGCTCGGGACGAGCAGTACTTC | CASSDSARTARDEQYF
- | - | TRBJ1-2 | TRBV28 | TGTGCCAGCAGTTTACCCCGGGGGAGTGGTGGCTACACCTTC | CASSLPRGSGGYTF
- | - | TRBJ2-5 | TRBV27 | TGTGCCAGCAGTTTATCGGGACATTGGAAGACCCAGTACTTC | CASSLSGHWKTQYF
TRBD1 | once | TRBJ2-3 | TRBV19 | TGTGCCAGTAGTACCGGGACAGGGCAGTATTTT | CASSTGTGQYF
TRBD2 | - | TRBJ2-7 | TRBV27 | TGTGCCAGCAAAGAGTCGTTTCTAGCGGGAGGTCTGGGCTCCTACGAGCAGTACTTC | CASKESFLAGGLGSYEQYF